These 7 T cell receptor beta chains share one sample of origin, sequenced in a study of blood T cell repertoires in COVID-19 (TCRdb year 2020). The library was prepared using the immunoSEQ multiplex PCR assay. TCRdb carries this immuneACCESS record with in-frame sequences only. Its versions omit some clonotypes, under half of them owing to an unresolved V gene in the studies checked, with the rest unexplained. This sample lists hundreds of thousands of clones; 85% to 90% were detected once. The leading ten clones occupy about 11% of the sample. Material for sequencing was peripheral blood. All receptors derive from a woman in her thirties with COVID-19, enrolled during active disease.

This chain uses TRBV11-2 with TRBJ1-2, with D unresolved. Trimming took off 5 bases at V and 4 bases at J, with 17 bases between the two ends. The germline gives CDR1 SGHAT, CDR2 FQNNGV. CDR3 size: 15 residues. CDR3 bases: TGTGCCAGCAGCCCCCTAGGAGGGCCCACCTATGGCTACACCTTC. Its protein product is CASSPLGGPTYGYTF.

CDR3 sequence: CASSQDGAGGKRGTQYF. The CDR3 region has the DNA TGTGCCAGCAGCCAAGATGGAGCGGGAGGAAAAAGGGGTACGCAGTATTTT. V is TRBV4-2 and J is TRBJ2-3; 9 bases fit TRBD2. The CDR3 loop spans 17 amino acids. In germline, CDR1 is LGHNA, CDR2 YNFKEQ. V shed 0 bases and J 8 bases; nucleotides not matched to a gene: 12.

The sample holds one count of this clone. The genes are TRBV5-6 and TRBJ2-7; 10 bases match TRBD2. The CDR3 has 15 residues. The germline gives CDR1 SGHDT, CDR2 YYEEEE. V shed 2 bases and J 2 bases; nucleotides not matched to a gene: 4. For the CDR3, the DNA is TGTGCCAGCAGCTTTCGGCTAGCGGGAGCCTACGAGCAGTACTTC. Translated, it gives CASSFRLAGAYEQYF.

In its sample, this clone was seen a few times. J is TRBJ2-3 and V is TRBV28; D remains unclear. Trimming pared 1 base from V and 1 base from J, leaving 6 bases between. Germline CDR1 MDHEN, CDR2 SYDVKM. The CDR3 runs to 14 residues. The CDR3 bases are TGTGCCAGCAGTTTATCCCCAGGCACAGATACGCAGTATTTT. It is translated as CASSLSPGTDTQYF.

The sample holds one count of this clone. This chain connects TRBV9 to TRBJ1-1; 9 bases are a match to TRBD1. J lost 2 bases, V lost 4 bases, and 12 bases had no gene match. The germline CDR1 and CDR2 sequences are SGDLS and YYNGEE. The CDR3 spans 17 residues. The CDR3 DNA follows: TGTGCCAGCAGCCCAAGGGACAGGGTGGGGGGTAACACTGAAGCTTTCTTT. Its translation is CASSPRDRVGGNTEAFF.

This chain joins TRBV2 and TRBJ2-1; the match to TRBD1 covers 10 bases. J was trimmed by 5 bases and V by 9 bases; bases with no gene match: 10. The CDR3 has 15 amino acids. CDR1 SNHLY and CDR2 FYNNEI come from the germline V gene. CDR3 sequence reads: CARKTGTGANNEQFF. In nucleotides, the CDR3 is TGTGCCAGAAAAACCGGGACAGGGGCTAACAATGAGCAGTTCTTC. The full variable domain, completed using reference TRBV2 and TRBJ2-1, is EPEVTQTPSHQVTQMGQEVILRCVPISNHLYFYWYRQILGQKVEFLVSFYNNEISEKSEIFDDQFSVERPDGSNFTLKIRSTKLEDSAMYFCARKTGTGANNEQFFGPGTRLTVL.

The chain carries TRBV30 and TRBJ1-2; D possibly corresponds to TRBD1 (5 bases). V was pared by 1 base and J by 2 bases, with 11 bases between. CDR3 length: 14 amino acids. CDR1 GTSNPN and CDR2 SVGIG come from the germline V gene (reference sequence). The CDR3 here is CAWSGGGGNYGYTF. CDR3 nucleotides: TGTGCCTGGAGTGGGGGGGGAGGGAACTATGGCTACACCTTC.